The 3 T cell receptor beta chains given below trace back to one sample, sequenced in a study of T cell clonality in common variable immunodeficiency (dated by TCRdb to 2015 to 2017). To prepare the library, the immunoSEQ multiplex PCR assay was applied. As stored in TCRdb, this immuneACCESS dataset retains in-frame rearrangements with V and J assigned. A fraction of the clones does not appear; measured against another copy, unresolved V genes explain less than half of the discrepancy, and the remainder lacks a known reason. This sample shows some 38,000 clones, and none of them turns up only once. 0.9% to 1% of the sample lies in the top ten. The sample taken for sequencing was peripheral blood mononuclear cells. These receptors originate from a person aged 18 to 70 in good health.

This clone occurred many times. The read ends 3 residues shy of where the CDR3 ends; the end is completed using the germline J gene. The chain has TRBV6-4 and TRBJ1-2; D is ambiguous. Germline lookup yields CDR1 MRHNA and CDR2 SNTAGT. Trimming removed 0 bases from V and 4 bases from J, with 9 bases in between. The CDR3 totals 14 residues. The CDR3 reads CASSDSGGGYGYTF. The sequenced CDR3 bases are TGTGCCAGCAGTGACTCCGGCGGAGGCTATGGC.

This clone was seen ten or more times. The CDR3 is cut off 3 residues early in the read; its end comes from the germline J gene. The rearrangement uses TRBV6-2 or TRBV6-3 and TRBJ2-3, with D tentatively TRBD2 (6 bases). Trimming left V 0 bases short and J 6 bases short, with 10 bases between. The CDR3 runs to 14 residues. Germline CDR1 and CDR2: MNHEY and SVGEGT. This CDR3 reads CASSYSGAGDTQYF. Incomplete CDR3 DNA: TGTGCCAGCAGTTACTCCGGGGCGGGGGATACG.

In its sample, this clone was seen many times. The CDR3 sequence is CAWIGGSTSYNEQFF. The DNA read from the CDR3 is TGTGCCTGGATCGGCGGGAGTACCTCCTACAATGAG. This chain links TRBV30 with TRBJ2-1; TRBD2 agrees at 7 bases. The read stops 3 residues short of the end of the CDR3; the missing end is completed from the germline J gene. The CDR3 spans 15 residues. The V segment lost 4 bases and the J segment 0 bases; nucleotides outside the gene matches: 6. Looked up from germline, CDR1 is GTSNPN and CDR2 is SVGIG (reference sequence).